Shown below are 14 T cell receptor beta chains from a single sample sequenced in a study of human T cells and chemical hapten exposure. Regarding time point: pre-sensitization, week 0. Indicated treatment: therapeutic diphenylcyclopropenone sensitization with weekly scalp DPC. TCRdb re-called the RACE reads through MiXCR, storing one row per CDR3 protein. Of about 80,000 distinct CDR3 sequences listed, 13% to 15% were seen once; the top ten hold roughly 4.5%. Material: whole blood, obtained in connection with sensitization to the hapten diphenylcyclopropenone (DPC). All receptors come from a woman aged 45-65 years with alopecia areata. Some clones in this sample may be carry-over from other donors' samples.

This clonotype turned up a few times. The V call is TRBV5-5, the J call TRBJ2-7; D gene uncertain. Trimming took off 4 bases at V and 6 bases at J, with 14 bases between the two ends. The length of the CDR3 is 13 residues. CDR1 SGHKS and CDR2 YYEKEE come from the germline V gene (reference sequence). CDR3 in amino acids: CASSLRASGEQYF. CDR3 nucleotide sequence: TGTGCCAGCAGCCTTAGAGCATCGGGCGAGCAGTACTTC.

The rearrangement uses TRBV20-1 and TRBJ2-3, with TRBD2 identical over 10 bases. Germline CDR1 and CDR2: DFQATT and SNEGSKA (reference sequence). The CDR3 length is 13 residues. Unmatched junction bases numbered 1, after V lost 4 bases and J lost 3 bases. This CDR3 reads CSAKTSGTDTQYF. The CDR3 region has the DNA TGCAGTGCTAAGACTAGCGGGACAGATACGCAGTATTTT.

This clonotype was found many times. V gene TRBV11-3 combines with J gene TRBJ2-2; 7 bases align to TRBD2. Trimming took 1 base from V and 4 from J; bases not matched to a gene: 9. The CDR3 extends over 17 amino acids. The germline V gene encodes CDR1 SGHNT and CDR2 YENEEA. CDR3 loop: CASSLGGGGPVTGELFF. CDR3 bases: TGTGCCAGCAGCTTAGGTGGGGGAGGGCCTGTCACCGGGGAGCTGTTTTTT.

This clonotype came up many times. The genes are TRBV29-1 and TRBJ1-1, with no clear D. Germline V gene lookup returns CDR1 SQVTM and CDR2 ANQGSEA. V shed 5 bases and J shed 4 bases, with 17 bases lying between them. CDR3 length: 14 amino acids. The CDR3 coding sequence is TGCAGCGTTAAGGCGATCCGGACTGGCACTGAAGCTTTCTTT. It translates to CSVKAIRTGTEAFF.

This clonotype was detected only a few times. V is TRBV7-2 and J is TRBJ2-3, with 10 bases lining up with TRBD2. This CDR3 is 15 amino acids long. Germline lookup yields CDR1 SGHTA and CDR2 FQGNSA. V lost 3 bases to trimming and J lost 5 bases; unmatched junction nucleotides: 5. This chain's CDR3 is CASSFWLAGVDTQYF. The CDR3 DNA follows: TGTGCCAGCAGCTTTTGGCTAGCGGGAGTAGATACGCAGTATTTT.

At least ten counts were recorded for this clonotype. The chain recombines TRBV30 with TRBJ2-7, with D possibly TRBD2 on 5 matching bases. The germline V gene encodes CDR1 GTSNPN and CDR2 SVGIG (reference sequence). V shed 3 bases and J shed 3 bases, with 9 bases lying between them. The length of the CDR3 is 12 residues. The CDR3 DNA is TGTGCCTGGAGGGACTTTTTCTACGAGCAGTACTTC. Translated, it gives CAWRDFFYEQYF.

This clonotype was counted only a few times. V gene TRBV20-1 combines with J gene TRBJ1-5, with 8 bases matching TRBD1. This CDR3 contains 15 residues. In germline, CDR1 is DFQATT, CDR2 SNEGSKA (reference sequence). The V gene end was trimmed by 0 bases and the J gene end by 4 bases; junction bases not matched to a gene: 5. The CDR3 spells CSAREWTGFNQPQHF. The CDR3 coding sequence is TGCAGTGCTAGAGAATGGACAGGGTTTAATCAGCCCCAGCATTTT.

This chain joins TRBV6-4 and TRBJ2-5; D is unresolved. V lost 2 bases and J 4 bases, leaving 8 bases between the germline ends. The V gene's germline CDR1 is MRHNA and CDR2 SNTAGT. This CDR3 spans 13 amino acids. The CDR3 sequence: CASSDQEGETQYF. The CDR3 DNA follows: TGTGCCAGCAGTGACCAGGAAGGAGAGACCCAGTACTTC.

Ten or more counts support this clonotype. This chain uses TRBV2 with TRBJ2-4; 7 positions agree with TRBD1. The junction had 9 bases not matched to a gene; V was cut back by 7 bases and J by 9 bases. The CDR3 length is 13 residues. Germline values: CDR1 SNHLY, CDR2 FYNNEI. The DNA for the CDR3 is TGTGCCAGCAAGTGGAACAGGGGCGGCATTCAGTACTTC. Translated: CASKWNRGGIQYF.

The chain recombines TRBV12-3 or TRBV12-4 with TRBJ1-5; D is ambiguous. This CDR3 spans 14 amino acids. V lost 3 bases, J lost 5 bases, and 11 bases lay in between. Here the CDR3 DNA reads TGTGCCAGCAGTTTCGGACCTGCTTATCAGCCCCAGCATTTT. It is translated as CASSFGPAYQPQHF.

This clonotype was recorded a few times. V is TRBV6-6 and J is TRBJ1-5, with TRBD1 identical over 10 bases. The germline V gene has CDR1 MNHNY and CDR2 SVGAGI (reference sequence). Trimming at V came to 7 bases and at J to 7 bases, leaving 4 bases not matched to a gene. The CDR3 is made up of 13 amino acids. The CDR3: CASTPDRGQPQHF. The CDR3 DNA is TGTGCCAGCACCCCGGACAGGGGGCAGCCCCAGCATTTT.

The chain has TRBV3-1 and TRBJ2-2; D unclear. The CDR3 length is 11 residues. Trimming took 6 bases from V and 5 from J, leaving 4 bases between them. Per germline, CDR1 LGHDT and CDR2 YNNKEL (reference sequence). The CDR3 reads CASRKTGELFF. The CDR3, as DNA: TGTGCCAGCAGAAAGACCGGGGAGCTGTTTTTT.

This clonotype was seen repeatedly, ten times or more. The CDR3 DNA follows: TGTGCCTTCGACCGGGACAGGACTCACCCAAGCTCCTTGGAGCAGTTCTTC. Translated, it gives CAFDRDRTHPSSLEQFF. The chain employs TRBV24-1 and TRBJ2-1, with 8 bases lining up with TRBD1. With 12 bases clipped from V and 10 bases from J, the junction kept 25 bases outside the gene matches. The CDR3 runs 17 residues. Germline assignment: CDR1 KGHDR and CDR2 SFDVKD.

The chain is built from TRBV6-2 or TRBV6-3 and TRBJ2-1; 8 nucleotides align to TRBD1. The CDR3 is 15 residues long. CDR1 and CDR2 (germline): MNHEY, SVGEGT. Germline trimming cut 2 bases from V and 9 bases from J; bases unmatched to any gene: 9. CDR3 sequence: CASSYGIGQGSEQFF. CDR3 nucleotide sequence: TGTGCCAGCAGTTACGGAATAGGACAGGGTAGTGAGCAGTTCTTC.